These 21 T cell receptor beta chains came from one sample sequenced in a study of technical replicates of blood from a few donors. Sequencing used immunoSEQ multiplex PCR; TCRdb keeps in-frame clones, though not all of them. The data show fewer than 85,000 clones, approximately 94% seen once. Source material: T cells isolated from PBMCs. All receptors come from a human donor in good health.

The chain uses TRBV27 and TRBJ1-3; the D gene is possibly TRBD1 (6 bases). This CDR3 region has 15 residues. Trimming took 5 bases from V and 2 from J, leaving 13 bases between them. Germline CDR1 and CDR2: MNHEY and SMNVEV (reference sequence). In DNA form, the CDR3 reads TGTGCCAGCAGTCCATCAGGGGTACCTGGAAACACCATATATTTT. This codes for CASSPSGVPGNTIYF.

V gene TRBV7-3 combines with J gene TRBJ2-1; 12 bases match TRBD2. V was clipped by 5 bases and J by 2 bases; unmatched bases: 7. This CDR3 spans 17 amino acids. Germline values: CDR1 SGHTA, CDR2 FQGTGA. The CDR3 loop is CASSQGTSGPPYNEQFF. The CDR3 DNA is TGTGCCAGCAGCCAGGGGACTAGCGGGCCACCCTACAATGAGCAGTTCTTC. Complete variable domain (other parts from reference TRBV7-3 and TRBJ2-1): GAGVSQTPSNKVTEKGKYVELRCDPISGHTALYWYRQSLGQGPEFLIYFQGTGAADDSGLPNDRFFAVRPEGSVSTLKIQRTERGDSAVYLCASSQGTSGPPYNEQFFGPGTRLTVL.

As for this clone: The sample carries other DNA sequences with the same CDR3. This chain connects TRBV11-2 to TRBJ1-3, with 7 positions matching TRBD1. The germline gives CDR1 SGHAT, CDR2 FQNNGV. The CDR3 sequence is 14 residues long. The trim removed 5 bases at V and 3 bases at J, leaving 4 bases unmatched. CDR3 in amino acids: CASSRDRVGNTIYF. The CDR3 nucleotides are TGTGCCAGCAGCCGTGACAGGGTTGGAAACACCATATATTTT.

The chain recombines TRBV10-3 with TRBJ2-1, with TRBD2 matching over 10 bases. Germline V lookup: CDR1 ENHRY, CDR2 SYGVKD. The CDR3 is 14 residues long. V shed 10 bases and J 8 bases; nucleotides not matched to a gene: 11. CDR3: CATSSGSDLDEQFF. The DNA for the CDR3 is TGTGCCACCTCTAGCGGGAGCGATCTTGATGAGCAGTTCTTC.

A remark on this clone: The sample has other DNA sequences that encode this CDR3 too. The CDR3 DNA is TGTGCCAGCAGTTACCCGGGTTACGAGCAGTACTTC. Protein product: CASSYPGYEQYF. The chain is built from TRBV6-5 and TRBJ2-7; D is unresolved. The CDR3 has 12 residues. Per germline, CDR1 MNHEY and CDR2 SVGAGI. V was pared by 2 bases and J by 4 bases, with 6 bases between.

V usage is TRBV29-1 and J usage is TRBJ1-2; 8 bases match TRBD1. Germline V lookup: CDR1 SQVTM, CDR2 ANQGSEA. The junction had 10 bases not matched to a gene; V was cut back by 8 bases and J by 5 bases. The CDR3 runs to 13 residues. CDR3 DNA: TGCAGCTTGTCACAGGGGGTTGGGTATGGCTACACCTTC. As protein: CSLSQGVGYGYTF.

The chain recombines TRBV9 with TRBJ2-1; D gene unclear. CDR3 length equals 18 residues. The germline V gene has CDR1 SGDLS and CDR2 YYNGEE. V gave up 0 bases and J gave up 0 bases, with 16 bases separating them. Written as DNA, the CDR3 is TGTGCCAGCAGCGTAGAACCCACTGCTACGAGCTCCTACAATGAGCAGTTCTTC. It is translated as CASSVEPTATSSYNEQFF.

The chain is built from TRBV11-2 and TRBJ2-1; 8 nucleotides align to TRBD2. The germline V gene has CDR1 SGHAT and CDR2 FQNNGV. The CDR3 contains 15 residues. V gave up 4 bases and J gave up 8 bases; unmatched junction bases: 10. CDR3 residues: CASSSPSGGPDEQFF. In DNA form, the CDR3 reads TGTGCCAGCAGCTCCCCGTCGGGAGGGCCGGATGAGCAGTTCTTC.

The chain has TRBV7-2 and TRBJ2-7; maybe TRBD1 (6 bases). The V end was cut by 5 bases, the J end by 3 bases, with 14 bases between. The CDR3 consists of 14 residues. The germline V gene encodes CDR1 SGHTA and CDR2 FQGNSA. The CDR3 coding sequence is TGTGCCAGCAGCCCGGGATCAGGGGTCTACGAGCAGTACTTC. Residues: CASSPGSGVYEQYF.

The CDR3 sequence: CASSAVAGVPPYNEQFF. In DNA, the CDR3 is TGTGCCAGCAGTGCGGTAGCGGGAGTTCCCCCCTACAATGAGCAGTTCTTC. V and J are TRBV6-4 and TRBJ2-1, with 9 positions matching TRBD2. From germline, CDR1 is MRHNA and CDR2 SNTAGT. V was pared by 4 bases and J by 2 bases, with 9 bases of the junction left unmatched. The CDR3 covers 17 residues.

The chain joins TRBV13 to TRBJ2-1; weak D call: TRBD2 (7 bases). This CDR3 is built from 16 residues. CDR1 and CDR2 from the germline V gene are PRHDT and FYEKMQ (reference sequence). Trimming took off 9 bases at V and 2 bases at J, with 20 bases between the two ends. The chain's CDR3 is CASTAEGGETYNEQFF. Here the CDR3 DNA reads TGTGCCAGTACTGCAGAGGGGGGGGAAACCTACAATGAGCAGTTCTTC.

This clone has more than one count but fewer than ten. J is TRBJ2-7 and V is TRBV7-2; no reliable D call. This CDR3 is 15 amino acids long. CDR1 is SGHTA and CDR2 is FQGNSA in the germline V gene. The V end lost 2 bases, the J end lost 6 bases, and 17 bases lay between the germline ends. CDR3 DNA sequence: TGTGCCAGCAGCTTAAGTTCGGGTTACCCCGGCGAGCAGTACTTC. Protein sequence: CASSLSSGYPGEQYF.

The chain has TRBV4-1 and TRBJ2-2; TRBD2 is a possible D gene (6 bases). Per germline, CDR1 MGHRA and CDR2 YSYEKL. This CDR3 contains 14 residues. V dropped 2 bases and J dropped 3 bases, with 7 bases sitting between them. CDR3 coding DNA: TGCGCCAGCAGCCAACTAGCGCACACCGGGGAGCTGTTTTTT. Its protein is CASSQLAHTGELFF.

This rearrangement joins TRBV6-5 to TRBJ2-7; 9 bases match TRBD2. The CDR3 runs 16 residues. Germline CDR1 MNHEY, CDR2 SVGAGI. Trimming at V came to 4 bases and at J to 4 bases, leaving 11 bases not matched to a gene. The CDR3 loop reads CASSWPLAGRLYEQYF. DNA of the CDR3: TGTGCCAGCAGTTGGCCACTAGCGGGCCGACTTTACGAGCAGTACTTC.

The CDR3 loop reads CASGLVHRDRGQETQYF. The CDR3 nucleotides are TGTGCTAGTGGTTTGGTCCACCGGGACAGGGGACAAGAGACCCAGTACTTC. The chain carries TRBV12-5 and TRBJ2-5; TRBD1 matches at 10 bases. V trimming: 0 bases; J trimming: 2 bases; junction bases outside the gene matches: 6. There are 17 residues in the CDR3. Per germline, CDR1 LGHNT and CDR2 FRNRAP.

The chain uses TRBV7-6 and TRBJ2-3, with TRBD2 matching 10 bases. J lost 3 bases, V lost 2 bases, and 5 bases had no gene match. CDR3 length equals 16 residues. Germline V gives CDR1 SGHVS, CDR2 FNYEAQ. The CDR3, as DNA: TGTGCCAGCAGCTTACTAGCGGGAGTAATAACAGATACGCAGTATTTT. It translates to CASSLLAGVITDTQYF.

V and J are TRBV6-5 and TRBJ2-1; 12 bases agree with TRBD2. J lost 7 bases, V lost 8 bases, and 3 bases had no gene match. CDR1 and CDR2 (germline): MNHEY, SVGAGI. The CDR3 covers 13 residues. The CDR3 protein is CASRTSGNNEQFF. Written as DNA, the CDR3 is TGTGCCAGCCGGACTAGCGGGAATAATGAGCAGTTCTTC.

V and J are TRBV25-1 and TRBJ2-7; 8 nucleotides match TRBD1. CDR1 and CDR2 (germline): MGHDK, SYGVNS. CDR3 length: 15 residues. V shed 3 bases, J shed 0 bases, and the junction held 4 bases outside the gene matches. CDR3 sequence: CASSDGQGTSYEQYF. CDR3 bases: TGTGCCAGCAGTGATGGACAGGGCACCTCCTACGAGCAGTACTTC.

The V call is TRBV4-2, the J call TRBJ1-1; 11 bases match TRBD1. The CDR3 sequence is 17 residues long. Germline CDR1 LGHNA, CDR2 YNFKEQ. The ends lost 4 bases at V and 5 bases at J; junction bases unmatched: 12. CDR3 coding DNA: TGTGCCAGCAGCCGCCGAACCTACGGACAGGGGGCAACTGAAGCTTTCTTT. Amino acids: CASSRRTYGQGATEAFF.

The count of this clone is one. The chain links TRBV11-2 to TRBJ2-7; D call uncertain. The CDR3 consists of 11 residues. V was pared by 3 bases and J by 3 bases, with 3 bases between. Per germline, CDR1 SGHAT and CDR2 FQNNGV. Here the CDR3 DNA reads TGTGCCAGCAGCTTTTACTACGAGCAGTACTTC. Its translation: CASSFYYEQYF.

This chain uses TRBV6-1 with TRBJ2-1; 8 bases fit TRBD2. V lost 4 bases, J lost 5 bases, and 4 bases stayed unmatched. This CDR3 comprises 14 residues. The germline V gene has CDR1 MNHNS and CDR2 SASEGT. CDR3 in DNA: TGTGCCAGCAGTGTCCCGCGGGAGGACAATGAGCAGTTCTTC. Protein: CASSVPREDNEQFF.